Shown below are 27 T cell receptor beta chains from a single sample sequenced in a study of T cells in Graves' hyperthyroidism and ophthalmopathy. RNA transcripts served as the template for amplifying TCR beta CDR3 regions. TCR CDR3 regions were first amplified by RT-PCR with HTBI primers. TCRdb analysed the multiplex PCR reads with MiXCR anew, one entry per CDR3 protein. In the table there are under 800,000 distinct CDR3 sequences, approximately 15% of which are singletons. The sequenced material came from blood. The receptors stem from a woman in her late teens or twenties with Graves' hyperthyroidism.

This chain joins TRBV20-1 and TRBJ2-1; 7 bases align to TRBD2. Germline lookup yields CDR1 DFQATT and CDR2 SNEGSKA (reference sequence). V was pared by 1 base and J by 5 bases, with 11 bases of the junction left unmatched. CDR3 length equals 16 residues. This CDR3 reads CSARGPWGGIDNEQFF. CDR3 nucleotide sequence: TGCAGTGCTAGAGGCCCGTGGGGAGGGATTGACAATGAGCAGTTCTTC.

This clonotype was counted many times. The chain employs TRBV6-9 and TRBJ1-4; 7 positions agree with TRBD1. The V segment lost 3 bases and the J segment 0 bases; nucleotides outside the gene matches: 1. Germline V gives CDR1 MNHGY, CDR2 SVAAGI. CDR3 length: 15 amino acids. The CDR3 sequence: CASSYRGATNEKLFF. The CDR3 DNA is TGTGCCAGCAGTTACAGGGGGGCAACTAATGAAAAACTGTTTTTT.

This clonotype appeared a few times. The rearrangement uses TRBV6-2 or TRBV6-3 and TRBJ2-1, with TRBD2 matching over 11 bases. The CDR3 spans 14 residues. Germline V CDR1 and CDR2: MNHEY, SVGEGT. The J segment lost 9 bases and the V segment lost 11 bases, leaving 12 bases of the junction unmatched. In DNA form, the CDR3 reads TGTGCCGGACGGCCGACTAGCGGGACGGGTGAGCAGTTCTTC. It is translated as CAGRPTSGTGEQFF.

V usage is TRBV7-3 and J usage is TRBJ2-1; D uncertain. CDR1 is SGHTA, CDR2 FQGTGA, per germline. With 0 bases removed from V and 12 bases from J, the gap between germline ends came to 15 bases. The CDR3 is 14 residues long. The CDR3 bases are TGTGCCAGCAGCTTAACGTCAGGCCAGCAACTGCAGTTCTTC. It codes for CASSLTSGQQLQFF.

In this sample, this clonotype turned up many times. The chain joins TRBV30 to TRBJ1-5; TRBD1 matches at 10 bases. The CDR3 consists of 14 residues. V lost 2 bases to trimming and J lost 6 bases; unmatched junction nucleotides: 4. Germline V gives CDR1 GTSNPN, CDR2 SVGIG (reference sequence). The CDR3 here is CAWSQGQGIQPQHF. The CDR3, as DNA: TGTGCCTGGAGTCAGGGACAGGGGATTCAGCCCCAGCATTTT.

V gene TRBV29-1 combines with J gene TRBJ1-1; D possibly corresponds to TRBD1 (6 bases). Germline V gene data show CDR1 as SQVTM and CDR2 as ANQGSEA. The CDR3 has 16 residues. The V end was cut by 6 bases, the J end by 0 bases, with 20 bases between. CDR3 loop: CSVRGGAGVMNTEAFF. In nucleotides, the CDR3 is TGCAGCGTAAGAGGGGGAGCTGGAGTCATGAACACTGAAGCTTTCTTT.

There are many counts of this clonotype. The chain employs TRBV10-3 and TRBJ2-7; tentatively, D is TRBD2 (7 bases). Trimming shortened V by 3 bases and J by 4 bases, and 19 bases separated the two germline ends. Germline V lookup: CDR1 ENHRY, CDR2 SYGVKD. The CDR3 has 16 amino acids. The CDR3 sequence: CAISEGGGPGAYEQYF. CDR3 nucleotides: TGTGCCATCAGTGAAGGGGGAGGGCCAGGGGCGTACGAGCAGTACTTC.

The chain employs TRBV29-1 and TRBJ2-1; 12 bases fit TRBD1. Losses at the gene ends were 8 bases for V and 9 bases for J; bases not matched to a gene: 20. Germline V lookup: CDR1 SQVTM, CDR2 ANQGSEA. The length of the CDR3 is 17 residues. The CDR3 is CSTSGTGGDLGWSEQFF. The CDR3 region has the DNA TGCAGCACATCCGGGACAGGGGGCGATCTGGGGTGGAGTGAGCAGTTCTTC.

This clonotype was seen ten or more times. V and J are TRBV14 and TRBJ2-7; D gene ambiguous. Trimming left V 4 bases short and J 0 bases short, with 13 bases between. Germline values: CDR1 SGHDN, CDR2 FVKESK. The CDR3 covers 15 residues. The CDR3 nucleotides are TGTGCCAGCAGCCTCCTATTTGGCCGCTCCTACGAGCAGTACTTC. Translating gives CASSLLFGRSYEQYF.

A few counts support this clonotype. The rearrangement uses TRBV5-8 and TRBJ2-6, with D unresolved. CDR1 and CDR2 from the germline V gene are SGHTS and YDEGEE. The CDR3 runs 14 residues. Trimming removed 1 base at V and 2 bases at J, with 4 bases between. In DNA, the CDR3 is TGTGCCAGCAGCTTGAGAGCTGGGGCCAACGTCCTGACTTTC. Protein sequence: CASSLRAGANVLTF.

This clonotype came up a few times. The chain links TRBV4-1 to TRBJ2-3, with a tentative D call TRBD1 (6 bases). The V end was cut by 1 base, the J end by 2 bases, with 16 bases between. This CDR3 is built from 17 residues. Germline V CDR1 and CDR2: MGHRA, YSYEKL. The CDR3, as DNA: TGCGCCAGCAGCCAAGGAGAGAGGACAGCAAACACAGATACGCAGTATTTT. Translated, it gives CASSQGERTANTDTQYF.

V gene TRBV6-1 combines with J gene TRBJ1-2; a weak D match, TRBD1 (6 bases). The V end lost 7 bases, the J end lost 0 bases, and 15 bases lay between the germline ends. Germline V gene lookup returns CDR1 MNHNS and CDR2 SASEGT. This CDR3 comprises 15 residues. This CDR3 reads CASIRGAGSNYGYTF. CDR3 DNA: TGTGCCAGCATCAGGGGTGCAGGGTCTAACTATGGCTACACCTTC.

This clonotype has a handful of counts. This CDR3 is CASSDLGQGARPFDGYTF. For the CDR3, the DNA is TGTGCCAGCAGTGACCTAGGACAGGGGGCGCGCCCCTTTGATGGCTACACCTTC. This chain connects TRBV6-1 to TRBJ1-2, with 11 bases aligning to TRBD1. The CDR3 length is 18 residues. V was clipped by 3 bases and J by 6 bases; unmatched bases: 15. Germline CDR1 is MNHNS and CDR2 is SASEGT.

This clonotype was seen a handful of times. J is TRBJ1-4 and V is TRBV5-8, with a weak D call TRBD1 (6 bases). Trimming pared 4 bases from V and 8 bases from J, leaving 18 bases between. The CDR3 covers 15 residues. In germline, CDR1 is SGHTS, CDR2 YDEGEE. CDR3: CASSTLTGRGEKLFF. CDR3 nucleotides: TGTGCCAGCAGCACCTTAACAGGGAGGGGCGAAAAACTGTTTTTT.

As concerns this clonotype: Mismatch with germline at one junction end may stem from a read error. The V call is TRBV10-3, the J call TRBJ1-5, with D possibly matching TRBD1 (6 bases). The CDR3 is made up of 12 amino acids. In germline, CDR1 is ENHRY, CDR2 SYGVKD. The CDR3 coding sequence is TGTGCCATTTCACCAGGGGATCAGCCCCAGCGTTTT. Translated: CAISPGDQPQRF.

The CDR3 region is CNARKDRWKTQYF. The CDR3 DNA sequence: TGCAATGCACGAAAAGACAGGTGGAAGACCCAGTACTTC. The chain combines TRBV20-1 with TRBJ2-5, with D tentatively TRBD1 (6 bases). Germline CDR1 and CDR2: DFQATT and SNEGSKA (reference sequence). The CDR3 runs 13 residues.

This clonotype was observed a handful of times. A much larger clone differs by one base, so this may be a read error. This chain links TRBV28 with TRBJ1-5; a weak D match, TRBD1 (6 bases). Germline CDR1 MDHEN, CDR2 SYDVKM. This CDR3 is built from 12 residues. The CDR3: CTSRDNNQPQHF. CDR3 bases: TGTACCAGTAGGGACAACAATCAGCCCCAGCATTTT.

The gene calls are TRBV25-1 and TRBJ2-7; 9 nucleotides agree with TRBD1. This CDR3 is built from 15 residues. V was clipped by 4 bases and J by 4 bases; unmatched bases: 8. Germline-derived CDR1 and CDR2 are MGHDK and SYGVNS. The CDR3 nucleotides read TGTGCCAGCAGTGGGACCGGGACAGGGACATACGAGCAGTACTTC. Translation gives CASSGTGTGTYEQYF.

This clonotype came up many times. This chain connects TRBV12-3 or TRBV12-4 to TRBJ2-1, with 8 bases lining up with TRBD1. The CDR3 sequence is 15 residues long. V lost 2 bases and J lost 4; bases outside the gene matches: 4. The CDR3 region is CASSLRTGKYNEQFF. The CDR3 region has the DNA TGTGCCAGCAGTTTAAGGACAGGGAAGTACAATGAGCAGTTCTTC.

This clonotype came up a few times. The gene calls are TRBV7-9 and TRBJ1-5; unclear D gene. Germline CDR1 reads SEHNR; CDR2 reads FQNEAQ (reference sequence). The V gene lost 5 bases and the J gene lost 0 bases, with 11 bases spanning the gap. CDR3 length: 15 amino acids. The CDR3 DNA reads TGTGCCAGCAGCCACAACAGTAATAGCAATCAGCCCCAGCATTTT. Amino acid sequence: CASSHNSNSNQPQHF.

This clonotype has only a few counts. The chain combines TRBV27 with TRBJ2-7, with 7 bases identical to TRBD1. The length of the CDR3 is 15 residues. Per germline, CDR1 MNHEY and CDR2 SMNVEV (reference sequence). V shed 4 bases, J shed 0 bases, and the junction held 6 bases outside the gene matches. CDR3 nucleotides: TGTGCCAGCAGTTCGACAGGGAAGAACTCCTACGAGCAGTACTTC. Translated, it gives CASSSTGKNSYEQYF.

This clonotype came up a few times. This chain joins TRBV24-1 and TRBJ2-1; 13 nucleotides line up with TRBD2. V lost 4 bases to trimming and J lost 5 bases; unmatched junction nucleotides: 4. Germline V gene lookup returns CDR1 KGHDR and CDR2 SFDVKD. The CDR3 runs 16 residues. The CDR3 sequence is CATSDPTSGGDNEQFF. The CDR3 DNA follows: TGTGCCACCAGTGACCCTACTAGCGGGGGGGACAATGAGCAGTTCTTC.

Only a few counts were recorded for this clonotype. This is likely an artifact of a read error, given a far larger clone one base away. J is TRBJ2-7 and V is TRBV18, with D unclear. This CDR3 has 11 residues. CDR1 is KGHSH and CDR2 is LQKENI in the germline V gene. Trimming took 5 bases from V and 2 from J, leaving 4 bases between them. The CDR3 DNA reads TGTGCCAGCTCAGCGGCCTACGAGCAGTACTTC. Translating gives CASSAAYEQYF.

This clonotype has a handful of counts. The CDR3 DNA is TGTGCCAGCAGCCTACCGGGGCTTGTGCAGTTCTTC. This sequence encodes CASSLPGLVQFF. The genes are TRBV12-3 or TRBV12-4 and TRBJ2-1; D possibly uses TRBD1 or TRBD2 (5 bases each). V was pared by 6 bases and J by 12 bases, with 15 bases between. The CDR3 runs to 12 residues.

This clonotype has just one count. The J gene is TRBJ2-2, the V gene TRBV3-1; TRBD1 matches at 11 bases. Germline-derived CDR1 and CDR2 are LGHDT and YNNKEL (reference sequence). The CDR3 contains 16 residues. V trimming: 1 base; J trimming: 8 bases; junction bases outside the gene matches: 6. The CDR3 DNA is TGTGCCAGCAGCCAAGGGTGGACAGGGGGCTCAGGGGAGCTGTTTTTT. It translates to CASSQGWTGGSGELFF.

This clonotype was seen at least ten times. The rearrangement uses TRBV11-3 and TRBJ2-1, with 12 bases matching TRBD2. The CDR3 contains 16 residues. Unmatched junction bases numbered 8, after V lost 5 bases and J lost 6 bases. The germline gives CDR1 SGHNT, CDR2 YENEEA. CDR3 amino acids: CASSLSGLAGRNEQFF. DNA for the CDR3: TGTGCCAGCAGCCTCTCCGGACTAGCGGGGCGCAATGAGCAGTTCTTC.

This clonotype was counted at least ten times. The J gene is TRBJ1-2, the V gene TRBV6-1, with D unresolved. The CDR3 covers 16 residues. V shed 0 bases and J shed 8 bases, with 19 bases lying between them. Germline V lookup: CDR1 MNHNS, CDR2 SASEGT. The CDR3: CASSEALNNRYGGYTF. DNA of the CDR3: TGTGCCAGCAGTGAAGCCCTGAACAATAGATATGGAGGCTACACCTTC.